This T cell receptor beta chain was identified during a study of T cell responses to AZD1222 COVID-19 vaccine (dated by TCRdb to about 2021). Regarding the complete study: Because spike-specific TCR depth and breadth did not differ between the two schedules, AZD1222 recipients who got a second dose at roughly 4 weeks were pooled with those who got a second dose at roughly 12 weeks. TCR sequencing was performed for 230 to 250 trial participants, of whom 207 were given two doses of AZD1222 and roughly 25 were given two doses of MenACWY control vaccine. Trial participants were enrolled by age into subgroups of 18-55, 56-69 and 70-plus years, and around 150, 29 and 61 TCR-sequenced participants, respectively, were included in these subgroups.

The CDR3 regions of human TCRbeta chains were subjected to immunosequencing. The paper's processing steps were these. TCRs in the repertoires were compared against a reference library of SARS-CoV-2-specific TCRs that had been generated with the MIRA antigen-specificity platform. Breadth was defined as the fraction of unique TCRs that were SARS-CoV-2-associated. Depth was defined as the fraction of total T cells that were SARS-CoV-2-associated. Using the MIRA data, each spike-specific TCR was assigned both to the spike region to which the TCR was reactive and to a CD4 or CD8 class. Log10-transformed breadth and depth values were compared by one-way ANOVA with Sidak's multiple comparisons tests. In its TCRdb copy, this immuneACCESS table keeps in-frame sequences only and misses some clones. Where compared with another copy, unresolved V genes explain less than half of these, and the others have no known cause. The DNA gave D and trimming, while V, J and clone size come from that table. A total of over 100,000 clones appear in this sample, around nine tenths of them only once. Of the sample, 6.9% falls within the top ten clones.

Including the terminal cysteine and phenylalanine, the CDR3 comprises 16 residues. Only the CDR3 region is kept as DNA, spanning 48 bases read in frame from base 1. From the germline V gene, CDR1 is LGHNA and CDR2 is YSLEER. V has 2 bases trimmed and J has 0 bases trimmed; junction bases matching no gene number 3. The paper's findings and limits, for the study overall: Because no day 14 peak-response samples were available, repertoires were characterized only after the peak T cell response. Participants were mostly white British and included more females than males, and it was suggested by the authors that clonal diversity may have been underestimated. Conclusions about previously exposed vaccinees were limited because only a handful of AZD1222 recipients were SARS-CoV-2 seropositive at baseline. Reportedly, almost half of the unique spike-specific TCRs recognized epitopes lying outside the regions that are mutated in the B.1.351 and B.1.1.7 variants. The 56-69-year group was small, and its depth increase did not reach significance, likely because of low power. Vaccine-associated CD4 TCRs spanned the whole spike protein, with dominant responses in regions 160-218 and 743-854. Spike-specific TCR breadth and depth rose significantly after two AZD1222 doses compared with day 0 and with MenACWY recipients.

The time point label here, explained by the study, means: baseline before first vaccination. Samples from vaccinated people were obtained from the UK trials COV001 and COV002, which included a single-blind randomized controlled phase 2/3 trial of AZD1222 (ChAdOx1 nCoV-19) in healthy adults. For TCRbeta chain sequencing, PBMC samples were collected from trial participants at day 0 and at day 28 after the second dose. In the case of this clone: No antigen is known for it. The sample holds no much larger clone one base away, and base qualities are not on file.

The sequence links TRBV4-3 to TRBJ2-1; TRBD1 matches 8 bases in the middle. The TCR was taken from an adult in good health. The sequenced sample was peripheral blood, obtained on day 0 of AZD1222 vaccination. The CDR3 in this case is CASSQNRGSSYNEQFF. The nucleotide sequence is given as TGCGCCAGCAGCCAAAACAGGGGGAGCTCCTACAATGAGCAGTTCTTC.